This T cell receptor beta chain was identified during a study of T cells in Graves' hyperthyroidism and ophthalmopathy. Researchers took RNA transcripts and amplified the TCR beta CDR3 regions from them. The TCR CDR3 first-round RT-PCR relied on the HTBI primer set. Each CDR3 protein gets one entry after TCRdb re-called the multiplex PCR reads with MiXCR. The table shows 340,000 or so distinct CDR3 sequences, with 15% to 20% occurring only once. Absent ophthalmopathy progression within 18 months defined stable Graves' hyperthyroidism. Diagnoses were made from clinical symptoms, serum measures (thyroxine and TRAb), thyroid ultrasound and orbital computed tomography. The authors obtained PBMCs from roughly 10 ml of fresh peripheral blood. Between the trimmed V and J ends, which lost 4 bases and 3 bases, there was a span of 15 bases. CDR1 is SQVTM and CDR2 is ANQGSEA in the germline V gene. The length of the CDR3 is 14 residues.

This receptor was identified in a woman in her 50s with Graves' hyperthyroidism. The chain combines TRBV29-1 with TRBJ1-1; tentatively, D is TRBD1 (5 bases). Sequences were obtained from blood. The CDR3 DNA reads as TGCAGCGTTGGTAAAGGGGTGGGGGACACTGAAGCTTTCTTT. Its translation is CSVGKGVGDTEAFF.